This T cell receptor (beta chain) was captured in a study of beta chain features in type 1 diabetes. The length of the CDR3 is 12 residues. V gave up 6 bases and J gave up 5 bases, with 7 bases separating them. The germline gives CDR1 MNHEY, CDR2 SMNVEV (reference sequence). As for this clone: Its target is unknown.

Study-level points and caveats: Shorter TCRB CDR3s, moderately but significantly so, marked every one of the four CD4+ subsets in Type 1 diabetes patients.

The study reverse transcribed the entire isolated RNA, so it sequenced expressed TCRB transcripts. This table comes from immunoSEQ multiplex PCR, and its TCRdb copy is limited to in-frame clones, with some not included. The table has 640,000 or so clones, 13% seen once. The chain couples TRBV27 to TRBJ1-4; unclear D gene. This clonotype was obtained from a man between 18 and 35 years old with type 1 diabetes. Sequenced sample: naive CD4+ T cells from blood. The CDR3 loop is CASRQRNEKLFF. As DNA, the CDR3 is TGTGCCAGCAGGCAGAGAAATGAAAAACTGTTTTTT. Supplemented by reference TRBV27 and TRBJ1-4, the full variable domain reads EAQVTQNPRYLITVTGKKLTVTCSQNMNHEYMSWYRQDPGLGLRQIYYSMNVEVTDKGDVPEGYKVSRKEKRNFPLILESPSPNQTSLYFCASRQRNEKLFFGSGTQLSVL.